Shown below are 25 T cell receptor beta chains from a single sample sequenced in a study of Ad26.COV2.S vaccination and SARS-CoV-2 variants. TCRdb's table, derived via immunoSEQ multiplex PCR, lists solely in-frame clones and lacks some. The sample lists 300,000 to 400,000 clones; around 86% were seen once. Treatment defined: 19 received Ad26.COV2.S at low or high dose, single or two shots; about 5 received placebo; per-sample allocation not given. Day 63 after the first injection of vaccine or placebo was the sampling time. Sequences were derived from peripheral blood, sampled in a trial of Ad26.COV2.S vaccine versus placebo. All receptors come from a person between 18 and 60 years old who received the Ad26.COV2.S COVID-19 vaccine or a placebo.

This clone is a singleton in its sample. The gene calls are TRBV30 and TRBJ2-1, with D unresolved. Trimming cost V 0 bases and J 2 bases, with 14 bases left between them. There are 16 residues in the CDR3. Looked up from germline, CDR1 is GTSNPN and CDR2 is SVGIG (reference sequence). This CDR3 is CAWSVKGNGPYNEQFF. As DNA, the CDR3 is TGTGCCTGGAGTGTGAAAGGGAATGGCCCCTACAATGAGCAGTTCTTC.

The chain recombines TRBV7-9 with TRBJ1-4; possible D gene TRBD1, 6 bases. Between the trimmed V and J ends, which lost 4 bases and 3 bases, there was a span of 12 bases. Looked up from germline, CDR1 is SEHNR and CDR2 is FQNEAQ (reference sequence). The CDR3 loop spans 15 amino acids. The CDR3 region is CASSSLGGPNEKLFF. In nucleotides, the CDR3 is TGTGCCAGCAGCTCACTAGGGGGTCCTAATGAAAAACTGTTTTTT.

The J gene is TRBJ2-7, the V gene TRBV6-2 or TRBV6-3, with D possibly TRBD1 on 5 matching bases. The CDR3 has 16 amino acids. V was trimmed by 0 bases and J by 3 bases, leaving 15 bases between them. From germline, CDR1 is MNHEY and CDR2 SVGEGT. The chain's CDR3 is CASSYSYTGDGYEQYF. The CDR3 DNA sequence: TGTGCCAGCAGTTACTCGTATACAGGCGACGGCTACGAGCAGTACTTC.

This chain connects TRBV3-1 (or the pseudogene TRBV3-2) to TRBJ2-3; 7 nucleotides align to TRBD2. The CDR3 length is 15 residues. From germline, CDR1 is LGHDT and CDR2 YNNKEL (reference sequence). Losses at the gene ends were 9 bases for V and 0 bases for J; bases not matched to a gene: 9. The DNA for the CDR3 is TGTGCCAGTCAACCCACTAGCGCTAGCACAGATACGCAGTATTTT. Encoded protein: CASQPTSASTDTQYF.

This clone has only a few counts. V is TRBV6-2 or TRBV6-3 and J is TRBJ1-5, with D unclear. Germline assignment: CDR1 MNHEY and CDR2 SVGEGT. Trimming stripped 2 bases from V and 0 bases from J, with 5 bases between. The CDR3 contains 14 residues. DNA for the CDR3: TGTGCCAGCAGTTACGGCCGTAGCAATCAGCCCCAGCATTTT. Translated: CASSYGRSNQPQHF.

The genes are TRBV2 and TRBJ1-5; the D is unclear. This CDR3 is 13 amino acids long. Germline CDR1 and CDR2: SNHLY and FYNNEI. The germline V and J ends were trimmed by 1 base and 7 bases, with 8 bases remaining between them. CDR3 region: CASSEGVVQPQHF. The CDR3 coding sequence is TGTGCCAGCAGTGAAGGGGTGGTACAGCCCCAGCATTTT.

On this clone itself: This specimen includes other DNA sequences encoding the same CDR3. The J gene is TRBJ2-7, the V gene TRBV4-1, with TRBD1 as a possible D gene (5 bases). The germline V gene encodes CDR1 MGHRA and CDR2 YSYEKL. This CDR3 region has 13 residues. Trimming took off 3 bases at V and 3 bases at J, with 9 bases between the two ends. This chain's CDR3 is CASSQLGVYEQYF. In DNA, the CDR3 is TGCGCCAGCAGCCAGTTAGGGGTCTACGAGCAGTACTTC.

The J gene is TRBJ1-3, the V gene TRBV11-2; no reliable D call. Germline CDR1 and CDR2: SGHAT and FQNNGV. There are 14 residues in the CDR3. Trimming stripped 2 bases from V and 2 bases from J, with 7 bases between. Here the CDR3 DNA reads TGTGCCAGCAGCTTACGGGGAGCTGGAAACACCATATATTTT. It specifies CASSLRGAGNTIYF.

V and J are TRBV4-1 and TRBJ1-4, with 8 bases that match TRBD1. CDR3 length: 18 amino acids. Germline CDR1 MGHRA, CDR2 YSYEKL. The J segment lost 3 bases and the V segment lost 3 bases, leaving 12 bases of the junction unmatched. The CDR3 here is CASSHPRIQTGANEKLFF. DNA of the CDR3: TGCGCCAGCAGCCATCCAAGAATTCAGACAGGGGCTAATGAAAAACTGTTTTTT.

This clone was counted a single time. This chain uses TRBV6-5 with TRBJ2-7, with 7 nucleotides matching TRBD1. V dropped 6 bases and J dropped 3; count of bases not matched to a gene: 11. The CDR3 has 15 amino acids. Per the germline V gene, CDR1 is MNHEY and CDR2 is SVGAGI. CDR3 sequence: CASRTGSLVNYEQYF. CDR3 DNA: TGTGCCAGCAGGACAGGGAGCCTGGTAAACTACGAGCAGTACTTC.

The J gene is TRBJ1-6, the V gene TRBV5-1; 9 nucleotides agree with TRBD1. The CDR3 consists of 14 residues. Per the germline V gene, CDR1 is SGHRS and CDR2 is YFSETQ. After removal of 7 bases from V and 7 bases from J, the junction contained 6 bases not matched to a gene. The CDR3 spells CASGRTGENSPLHF. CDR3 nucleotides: TGCGCCAGCGGACGGACAGGGGAGAATTCACCCCTCCACTTT.

This chain's CDR3 is CASTPSSYNEQFF. The CDR3 DNA sequence: TGTGCCAGCACCCCAAGCTCCTACAATGAGCAGTTCTTC. The chain recombines TRBV11-2 with TRBJ2-1; D is uncertain. CDR3 length: 13 residues. Per the germline V gene, CDR1 is SGHAT and CDR2 is FQNNGV. Deletions cut 7 bases from V and 0 bases from J, with 7 bases between.

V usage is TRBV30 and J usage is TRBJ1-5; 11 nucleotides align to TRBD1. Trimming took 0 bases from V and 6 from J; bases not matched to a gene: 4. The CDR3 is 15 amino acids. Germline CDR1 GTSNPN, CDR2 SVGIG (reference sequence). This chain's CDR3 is CAWSVDRGLGQPQHF. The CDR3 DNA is TGTGCCTGGAGTGTGGACAGGGGGCTGGGTCAGCCCCAGCATTTT. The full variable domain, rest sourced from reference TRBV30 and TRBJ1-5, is SQTIHQWPATLVQPVGSPLSLECTVEGTSNPNLYWYRQAAGRGLQLLFYSVGIGQISSEVPQNLSASRPQDRQFILSSKKLLLSDSGFYLCAWSVDRGLGQPQHFGDGTRLSIL.

The CDR3 here is CASSQGYGGTYNEQFF. CDR3 sequence (DNA): TGCGCCAGCAGCCAAGGTTATGGGGGGACCTACAATGAGCAGTTCTTC. This chain connects TRBV4-3 to TRBJ2-1, with a tentative D call TRBD2 (6 bases). The CDR3 runs 16 residues. Per the germline V gene, CDR1 is LGHNA and CDR2 is YSLEER. V lost 1 base to trimming and J lost 2 bases, with 12 bases between them.

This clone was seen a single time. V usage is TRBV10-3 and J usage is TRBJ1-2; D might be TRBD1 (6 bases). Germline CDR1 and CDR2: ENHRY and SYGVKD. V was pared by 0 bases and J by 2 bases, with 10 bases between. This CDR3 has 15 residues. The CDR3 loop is CAISESGTLNYGYTF. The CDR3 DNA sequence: TGTGCCATCAGTGAGTCAGGGACACTGAACTATGGCTACACCTTC.

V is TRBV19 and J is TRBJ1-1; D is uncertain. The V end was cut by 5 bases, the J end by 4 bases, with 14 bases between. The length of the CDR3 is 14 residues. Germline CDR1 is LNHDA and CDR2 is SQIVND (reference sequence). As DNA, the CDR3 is TGTGCCAGTAGTCCCTCGGGAGGCGGCACTGAAGCTTTCTTT. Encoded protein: CASSPSGGGTEAFF.

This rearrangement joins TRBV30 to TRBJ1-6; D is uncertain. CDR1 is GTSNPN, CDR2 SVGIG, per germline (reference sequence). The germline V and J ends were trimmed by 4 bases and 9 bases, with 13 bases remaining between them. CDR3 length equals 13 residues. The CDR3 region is CAWTGSGGSPLHF. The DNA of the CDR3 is TGTGCCTGGACAGGCTCGGGAGGTTCACCCCTCCACTTT.

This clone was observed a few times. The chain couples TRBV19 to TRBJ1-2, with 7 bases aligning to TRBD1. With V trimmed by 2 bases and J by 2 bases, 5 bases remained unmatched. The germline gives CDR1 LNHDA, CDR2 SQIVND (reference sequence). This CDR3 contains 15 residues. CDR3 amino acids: CASSIIGGANYGYTF. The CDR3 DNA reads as TGTGCCAGTAGTATAATAGGGGGCGCGAACTATGGCTACACCTTC.

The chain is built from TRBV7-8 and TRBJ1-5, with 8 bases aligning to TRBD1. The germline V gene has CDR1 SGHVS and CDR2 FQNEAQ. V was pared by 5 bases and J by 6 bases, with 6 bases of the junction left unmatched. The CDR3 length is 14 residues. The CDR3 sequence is CASSRDRGSQPQHF. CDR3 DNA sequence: TGTGCCAGCAGCCGTGACAGGGGTAGTCAGCCCCAGCATTTT.

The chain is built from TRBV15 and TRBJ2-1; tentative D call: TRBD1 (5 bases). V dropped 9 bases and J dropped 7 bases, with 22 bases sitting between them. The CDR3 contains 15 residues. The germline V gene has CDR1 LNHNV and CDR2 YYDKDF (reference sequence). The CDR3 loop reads CATARTDGAWNEQFF. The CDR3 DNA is TGTGCCACAGCCCGCACGGATGGGGCTTGGAATGAGCAGTTCTTC. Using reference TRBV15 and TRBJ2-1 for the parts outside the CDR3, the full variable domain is DAMVIQNPRYQVTQFGKPVTLSCSQTLNHNVMYWYQQKSSQAPKLLFHYYDKDFNNEADTPDNFQSRRPNTSFCFLDIRSPGLGDTAMYLCATARTDGAWNEQFFGPGTRLTVL.

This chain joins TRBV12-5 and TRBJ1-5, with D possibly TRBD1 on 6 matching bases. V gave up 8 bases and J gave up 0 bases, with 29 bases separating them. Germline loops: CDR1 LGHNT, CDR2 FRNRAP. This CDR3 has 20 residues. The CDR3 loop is CASMSSPNGQWAYSNQPQHF. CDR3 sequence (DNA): TGTGCTAGTATGAGTTCACCCAACGGACAGTGGGCTTATAGCAATCAGCCCCAGCATTTT.

The CDR3 bases are TGTGCCTGGAGTGACGACAGGGTCTCCGCCAATGGCTACACCTTC. Translated, it gives CAWSDDRVSANGYTF. The rearrangement links TRBV30 to TRBJ1-2, with TRBD1 matching over 7 bases. The CDR3 spans 15 residues. Germline-derived CDR1 and CDR2 are GTSNPN and SVGIG (reference sequence). Germline trimming cut 1 base from V and 6 bases from J; bases unmatched to any gene: 11.

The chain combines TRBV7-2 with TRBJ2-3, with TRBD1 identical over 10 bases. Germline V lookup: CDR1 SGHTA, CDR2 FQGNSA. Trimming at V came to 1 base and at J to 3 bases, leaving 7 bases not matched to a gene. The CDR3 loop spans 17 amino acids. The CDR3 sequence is CASSLEEGQGITDTQYF. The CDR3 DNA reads TGTGCCAGCAGCTTAGAAGAGGGACAGGGGATTACAGATACGCAGTATTTT. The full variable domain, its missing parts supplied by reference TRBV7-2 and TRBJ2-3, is GAGVSQSPSNKVTEKGKDVELRCDPISGHTALYWYRQSLGQGLEFLIYFQGNSAPDKSGLPSDRFSAERTGGSVSTLTIQRTQQEDSAVYLCASSLEEGQGITDTQYFGPGTRLTVL.

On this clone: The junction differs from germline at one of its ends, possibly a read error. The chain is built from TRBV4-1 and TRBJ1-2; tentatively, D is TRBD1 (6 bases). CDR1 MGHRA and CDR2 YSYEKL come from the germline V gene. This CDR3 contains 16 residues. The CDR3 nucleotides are TGCGCCAGCAGCCAAGAAACGAGCGGACAGTCCTATCGCTACACCTTC. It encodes CASSQETSGQSYRYTF.

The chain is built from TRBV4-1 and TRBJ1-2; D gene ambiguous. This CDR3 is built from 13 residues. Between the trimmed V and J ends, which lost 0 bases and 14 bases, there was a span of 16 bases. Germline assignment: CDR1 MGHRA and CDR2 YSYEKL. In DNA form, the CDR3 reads TGCGCCAGCAGCCAAGATGAGGGTAGGGTCCGAACCTTC. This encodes CASSQDEGRVRTF.